The clone carrying this T cell receptor beta chain was detected ten times or more. As yet, its antigen is unknown. This record comes from a study of T cells in Graves' hyperthyroidism and ophthalmopathy. Amplified TCR beta CDR3 regions came from RNA transcripts. The HTBI primer set drove a first-round RT-PCR of the TCR CDR3. TCRdb reprocessed the multiplex PCR reads with MiXCR, giving one entry per CDR3 protein. The sample lists around 430,000 distinct CDR3 sequences; about 15% were seen once. Whole-study findings and limits: Most expanded thyroid clonotypes above 0.001 recurred in blood.

Absence of ophthalmopathy progression within 18 months defined stable Graves' hyperthyroidism. Researchers barred patients who had uncontrolled infection, other autoimmune disease, pregnancy or lactation. Clinical symptoms, serum thyroxine, TRAb, thyroid ultrasound and orbital computed tomography established diagnosis. Germline V gene data show CDR1 as SEHNR and CDR2 as FQNEAQ (reference sequence). Trimming took off 1 base at V and 3 bases at J, with 6 bases between the two ends. The length of the CDR3 is 13 residues. Material: blood. The clonotype comes from a woman younger than 45 with Graves' hyperthyroidism. The chain is built from TRBV7-9 and TRBJ2-5; no reliable D call. Here the CDR3 reads CASSLVAKETQYF. The CDR3 region has the DNA TGTGCCAGCAGCTTAGTGGCCAAAGAGACCCAGTACTTC.